These 28 T cell receptor beta chains share one sample of origin, sequenced in a study of identical twins. Each CDR3 protein is one row after TCRdb ran MiXCR on the 5' RACE reads. Here the sample spans fewer than 900,000 distinct CDR3 sequences, 21% being singletons. The same specimen was also included in a second study, on T cells expressing NK-cell markers.

Sequencing was performed on PBMCs. The source is a woman between 18 and 30 years old in good health.

This clonotype was found many times. The J gene is TRBJ1-5, the V gene TRBV6-1; maybe TRBD1 (6 bases). V lost 6 bases, J lost 6 bases, and 15 bases lay in between. This CDR3 is 14 amino acids long. From germline, CDR1 is MNHNS and CDR2 SASEGT. CDR3 protein: CASSNGGRGQPQHF. The CDR3 bases are TGTGCCAGCAGCAACGGGGGGCGAGGTCAGCCCCAGCATTTT.

This clonotype has a handful of counts. The CDR3 region is CASRRNGHKGNTIYF. For the CDR3, the DNA is TGTGCCAGCAGACGCAACGGACATAAAGGAAACACCATATATTTT. The chain combines TRBV3-1 with TRBJ1-3; TRBD1 might be the D (5 bases). Trimming removed 6 bases at V and 4 bases at J, with 16 bases between. CDR1 LGHDT and CDR2 YNNKEL come from the germline V gene (reference sequence). This CDR3 comprises 15 residues. The variable domain in full, with the rest retrieved from reference TRBV3-1 and TRBJ1-3, is DTAVSQTPKYLVTQMGNDKSIKCEQNLGHDTMYWYKQDSKKFLKIMFSYNNKELIINETVPNRFSPKSPDKAHLNLHINSLELGDSAVYFCASRRNGHKGNTIYFGEGSWLTVV.

The rearrangement joins TRBV5-1 to TRBJ1-2, with D unresolved. The CDR3 sequence is 14 residues long. Trimming removed 0 bases from V and 6 bases from J, with 12 bases in between. The germline CDR1 and CDR2 sequences are SGHRS and YFSETQ. CDR3 sequence: CASSLGPTRDGYTF. CDR3 nucleotides: TGCGCCAGCAGCTTGGGACCGACAAGGGATGGCTACACCTTC.

The sample holds many counts of this clonotype. The CDR3 loop is CASSEWGETQYF. The CDR3 bases are TGTGCCAGCAGTGAATGGGGAGAGACCCAGTACTTC. The V and J genes are TRBV25-1 and TRBJ2-5; D gene unclear. CDR1 MGHDK and CDR2 SYGVNS come from the germline V gene. CDR3 length: 12 amino acids. Between the trimmed V and J ends, which lost 1 base and 4 bases, there was a span of 4 bases.

The rearrangement uses TRBV5-6 and TRBJ2-7, with 10 bases aligning to TRBD1. This CDR3 region has 14 residues. The V segment lost 3 bases and the J segment 5 bases; nucleotides outside the gene matches: 5. CDR1 is SGHDT and CDR2 is YYEEEE in the germline V gene. The chain's CDR3 is CASSSGTGAHEQYF. The CDR3, as DNA: TGTGCCAGCAGCTCCGGGACAGGGGCTCACGAGCAGTACTTC.

V gene TRBV7-9 combines with J gene TRBJ1-1; D remains unclear. CDR3 length equals 13 residues. From germline, CDR1 is SEHNR and CDR2 FQNEAQ (reference sequence). Trimming left V 2 bases short and J 8 bases short, with 12 bases between. The CDR3 nucleotides are TGTGCCAGCAGCTTATTGTCCACGGTGGAAGCTTTCTTT. This gives the protein CASSLLSTVEAFF.

The table lists this clonotype with many counts. The chain employs TRBV12-3 or TRBV12-4 and TRBJ2-3; D uncertain. The V end lost 3 bases, the J end lost 9 bases, and 7 bases lay between the germline ends. The CDR3 is made up of 11 amino acids. The CDR3 nucleotides are TGTGCCAGCAGTTTCGAAGGAACGCAGTATTTT. Its protein is CASSFEGTQYF.

The V gene is TRBV6-5, the J gene TRBJ2-2; no clear D gene. The V gene lost 0 bases and the J gene lost 4 bases, with 9 bases spanning the gap. Germline V gives CDR1 MNHEY, CDR2 SVGAGI. CDR3 length: 15 residues. The CDR3 here is CASSYSGSSTGELFF. DNA of the CDR3: TGTGCCAGCAGTTACTCTGGCAGTAGCACCGGGGAGCTGTTTTTT.

This clonotype was found many times. The chain carries TRBV7-2 and TRBJ2-2, with unresolved D. This CDR3 region has 13 residues. The germline V gene has CDR1 SGHTA and CDR2 FQGNSA. The ends were cut back, 6 bases at V and 5 bases at J, with 10 bases in the middle. The CDR3 nucleotides are TGTGCCAGCAGGGGGATGGGAACCGGGGAGCTGTTTTTT. It encodes CASRGMGTGELFF.

V and J are TRBV5-1 and TRBJ2-7, with a possible D match to TRBD1 (5 bases). This CDR3 spans 14 amino acids. Trimming stripped 0 bases from V and 2 bases from J, with 9 bases between. In germline, CDR1 is SGHRS, CDR2 YFSETQ. CDR3 loop: CASSLEGVAYEQYF. CDR3 nucleotides: TGCGCCAGCAGCTTGGAAGGGGTTGCCTACGAGCAGTACTTC.

This clonotype was detected only a few times. This chain links TRBV6-5 with TRBJ2-7; TRBD2 matches 9 bases. Germline CDR1 reads MNHEY; CDR2 reads SVGAGI. V lost 4 bases and J lost 2; bases outside the gene matches: 6. The CDR3 has 15 residues. This CDR3 is CASSWETSGTYEQYF. The CDR3 nucleotides read TGTGCCAGCAGTTGGGAGACTAGCGGAACCTACGAGCAGTACTTC.

This clonotype was seen more than once but under ten times. This chain connects TRBV6-1 to TRBJ1-5, with D possibly matching TRBD1 (5 bases). This CDR3 region has 14 residues. Germline assignment: CDR1 MNHNS and CDR2 SASEGT. The germline V and J ends were trimmed by 6 bases and 7 bases, with 16 bases remaining between them. CDR3 sequence (DNA): TGTGCCAGCAGGACGGGCCCTGGGGGACAGCCCCAGCATTTT. Translating it yields CASRTGPGGQPQHF.

The chain uses TRBV7-6 and TRBJ2-7; 13 bases fit TRBD2. Losses at the gene ends were 4 bases for V and 1 base for J; bases not matched to a gene: 13. This CDR3 region has 19 residues. Germline V lookup: CDR1 SGHVS, CDR2 FNYEAQ. As DNA, the CDR3 is TGTGCCAGCAGCTCGACTAGCGGGAGGCCCCTATCATATTCCTACGAGCAGTACTTC. This sequence encodes CASSSTSGRPLSYSYEQYF.

This chain uses TRBV6-6 with TRBJ2-1; D is tentatively TRBD1 or TRBD2 (6 bases each). The CDR3 totals 12 residues. CDR1 is MNHNY, CDR2 SVGAGI, per germline (reference sequence). V was shortened by 5 bases and J by 10 bases, with 12 bases between the two germline ends. CDR3 sequence (DNA): TGTGCCAGCAGTAGGGGGGCAGGGGAGCAGTTCTTC. Its protein is CASSRGAGEQFF.

The CDR3 DNA is TGTGCCAGCAGTTACCCCCTTGGGACAGTAAGTAACTACAATGAGCAGTTCTTC. Amino acids: CASSYPLGTVSNYNEQFF. The rearrangement links TRBV6-2 or TRBV6-3 to TRBJ2-1; 7 bases are a match to TRBD1. The germline V gene has CDR1 MNHEY and CDR2 SVGEGT. The V segment lost 2 bases and the J segment 3 bases; nucleotides outside the gene matches: 13. CDR3 length: 18 amino acids.

The chain couples TRBV7-2 to TRBJ2-3; 13 nucleotides align to TRBD2. The CDR3 is made up of 16 amino acids. Trimming took 5 bases from V and 4 from J; bases not matched to a gene: 6. Per germline, CDR1 SGHTA and CDR2 FQGNSA. CDR3 DNA sequence: TGTGCCAGCAGCCCAGGACTAGCGGGAGCGGCAGATACGCAGTATTTT. It encodes CASSPGLAGAADTQYF.

V gene TRBV12-2 combines with J gene TRBJ1-2; no check of the table's D call, TRBD1, against the DNA was made. TRBV12-2 is an annotated pseudogene. This CDR3 is 13 amino acids long. The CDR3 here is CASSGKALYGYTF. Here the CDR3 DNA reads TGTGCAAGTTCCGGGAAAGCGCTCTATGGCTACACCTTC.

The rearrangement joins TRBV9 to TRBJ2-3; possibly TRBD2 for D (5 bases). V was cut by 1 base and J by 2 bases, with 14 bases left in between. Germline V lookup: CDR1 SGDLS, CDR2 YYNGEE. The CDR3 spans 16 residues. CDR3 protein: CASSVTVTGITDTQYF. The CDR3 DNA reads as TGTGCCAGCAGCGTAACGGTGACGGGGATCACAGATACGCAGTATTTT.

This clonotype was observed a handful of times. The V and J genes are TRBV19 and TRBJ2-1; D is ambiguous. The CDR3 consists of 15 residues. The V and J ends lost 2 bases and 0 bases respectively, with 8 bases between them. Germline CDR1 reads LNHDA; CDR2 reads SQIVND (reference sequence). CDR3 sequence (DNA): TGTGCCAGTAGTATAACGGTCAGCTCCTACAATGAGCAGTTCTTC. Translated: CASSITVSSYNEQFF. Combining the CDR3 with reference TRBV19 and TRBJ2-1 gives the whole variable domain DGGITQSPKYLFRKEGQNVTLSCEQNLNHDAMYWYRQDPGQGLRLIYYSQIVNDFQKGDIAEGYSVSREKKESFPLTVTSAQKNPTAFYLCASSITVSSYNEQFFGPGTRLTVL.

This clonotype was seen ten or more times. DNA for the CDR3: TGCGCCAGCAGCGAAGGGGGCAACTATGGCTACACCTTC. Encoded protein: CASSEGGNYGYTF. The chain uses TRBV5-1 and TRBJ1-2; 7 nucleotides match TRBD1. J was trimmed by 2 bases and V by 4 bases; bases with no gene match: 2. The CDR3 is 13 residues long. Germline V CDR1 and CDR2: SGHRS, YFSETQ.

This clonotype was counted many times. The chain carries TRBV4-3 and TRBJ2-7, with D uncertain. Germline CDR1 reads LGHNA; CDR2 reads YSLEER. The CDR3 runs to 15 residues. The V gene lost 0 bases and the J gene lost 2 bases, with 11 bases spanning the gap. Here the CDR3 reads CASSQESVSPYEQYF. CDR3 nucleotide sequence: TGCGCCAGCAGCCAAGAATCGGTGTCCCCCTACGAGCAGTACTTC.

J is TRBJ2-7 and V is TRBV20-1; no reliable D call. CDR1 and CDR2 from the germline V gene are DFQATT and SNEGSKA (reference sequence). The CDR3 contains 13 residues. Trimming took 1 base from V and 2 from J, leaving 9 bases between them. This CDR3 is CSARGYDTYEQYF. The DNA for the CDR3 is TGCAGTGCTAGAGGCTACGATACCTACGAGCAGTACTTC.

J is TRBJ2-6 and V is TRBV20-1; D might be TRBD1 (6 bases). The CDR3 totals 17 residues. The V gene lost 6 bases and the J gene lost 0 bases, with 18 bases spanning the gap. In germline, CDR1 is DFQATT, CDR2 SNEGSKA (reference sequence). The CDR3 region is CSAIRTVGHSGANVLTF. In nucleotides, the CDR3 is TGCAGTGCCATAAGGACAGTAGGTCACTCTGGGGCCAACGTCCTGACTTTC.

The chain combines TRBV12-3 or TRBV12-4 with TRBJ2-3; TRBD2 matches at 9 bases. After removal of 4 bases from V and 0 bases from J, the junction contained 11 bases not matched to a gene. The length of the CDR3 is 18 residues. This CDR3 is CASSSTRGGPFSTDTQYF. DNA of the CDR3: TGTGCCAGCAGTTCCACGCGGGGGGGCCCCTTTAGCACAGATACGCAGTATTTT.

The CDR3 sequence is CATSRREGVGEQFF. In nucleotides, the CDR3 is TGTGCCACCAGCAGGAGAGAGGGAGTGGGTGAGCAGTTCTTC. This chain uses TRBV15 with TRBJ2-1; D possibly corresponds to TRBD2 (5 bases). This CDR3 contains 14 residues. Germline V gene lookup returns CDR1 LNHNV and CDR2 YYDKDF (reference sequence). V lost 3 bases and J 9 bases, leaving 15 bases between the germline ends.

The chain couples TRBV7-3 to TRBJ2-1; TRBD1 aligns across 10 bases. CDR3 size: 15 residues. CDR1 is SGHTA and CDR2 is FQGTGA in the germline V gene. V shed 5 bases, J shed 6 bases, and the junction held 7 bases outside the gene matches. The CDR3 DNA follows: TGTGCCAGCAGCACCGGGACAGGGGACTTCAATGAGCAGTTCTTC. It specifies CASSTGTGDFNEQFF.

The chain is built from TRBV20-1 and TRBJ1-1; D uncertain. The germline gives CDR1 DFQATT, CDR2 SNEGSKA (reference sequence). CDR3 size: 13 residues. The V end lost 6 bases, the J end lost 0 bases, and 11 bases lay between the germline ends. The CDR3 loop is CSASGSLNTEAFF. The DNA of the CDR3 is TGCAGTGCGTCCGGGAGTCTGAACACTGAAGCTTTCTTT.

The chain is built from TRBV5-1 and TRBJ2-1; D ambiguous. The V gene lost 5 bases and the J gene lost 8 bases, with 20 bases spanning the gap. Germline values: CDR1 SGHRS, CDR2 YFSETQ. The CDR3 totals 15 residues. CDR3 sequence (DNA): TGCGCCAGCAGTTATTTTGGGTCACCAGGCGATGAGCAGTTCTTC. Translating it yields CASSYFGSPGDEQFF.